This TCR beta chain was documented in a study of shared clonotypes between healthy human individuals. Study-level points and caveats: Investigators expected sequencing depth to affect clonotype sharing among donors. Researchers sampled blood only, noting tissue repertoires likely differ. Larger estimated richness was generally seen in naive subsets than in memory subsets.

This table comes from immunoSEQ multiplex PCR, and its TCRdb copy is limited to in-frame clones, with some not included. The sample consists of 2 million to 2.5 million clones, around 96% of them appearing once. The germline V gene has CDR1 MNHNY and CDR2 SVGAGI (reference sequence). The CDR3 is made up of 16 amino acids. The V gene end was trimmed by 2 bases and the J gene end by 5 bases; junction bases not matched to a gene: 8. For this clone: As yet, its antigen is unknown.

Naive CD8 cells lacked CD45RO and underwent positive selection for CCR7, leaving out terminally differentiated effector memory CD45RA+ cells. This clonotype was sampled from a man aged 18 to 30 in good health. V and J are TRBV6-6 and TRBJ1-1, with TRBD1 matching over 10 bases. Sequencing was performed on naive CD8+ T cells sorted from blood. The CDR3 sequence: CASSYPPGTGETEAFF. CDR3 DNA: TGTGCCAGCAGTTACCCCCCCGGGACAGGGGAGACTGAAGCTTTCTTT.